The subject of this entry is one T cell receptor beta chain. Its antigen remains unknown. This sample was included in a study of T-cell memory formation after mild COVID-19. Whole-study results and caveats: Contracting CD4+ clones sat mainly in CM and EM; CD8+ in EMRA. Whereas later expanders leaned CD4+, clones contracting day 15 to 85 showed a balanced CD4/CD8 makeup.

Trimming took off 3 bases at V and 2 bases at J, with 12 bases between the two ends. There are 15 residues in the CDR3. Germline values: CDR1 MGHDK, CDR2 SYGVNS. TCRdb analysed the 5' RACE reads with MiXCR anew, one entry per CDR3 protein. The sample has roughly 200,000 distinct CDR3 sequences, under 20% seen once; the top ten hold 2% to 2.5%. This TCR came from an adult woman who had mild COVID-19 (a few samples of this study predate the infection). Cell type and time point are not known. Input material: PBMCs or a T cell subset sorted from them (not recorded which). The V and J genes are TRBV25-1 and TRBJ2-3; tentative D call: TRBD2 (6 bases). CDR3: CASSDPGDPTDTQYF. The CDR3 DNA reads TGTGCCAGCAGTGATCCGGGGGATCCCACAGATACGCAGTATTTT.